This passage covers 11 T cell receptor beta chains from one sample sequenced in a study of blood T cell repertoires in COVID-19. Assay used: immunoSEQ multiplex PCR; TCRdb lists only in-frame clones, some missing. The sample lists some 180,000 clones, about 80% seen once, with approximately 11% in the top ten. The specimen was peripheral blood. These receptors were obtained from an older man with active or convalescent COVID-19.

The rearrangement joins TRBV28 to TRBJ1-1; TRBD1 might be the D (6 bases). There are 15 residues in the CDR3. V lost 5 bases and J 2 bases, leaving 15 bases between the germline ends. CDR1 and CDR2 (germline): MDHEN, SYDVKM. CDR3 sequence reads: CASSPHRAGNTEAFF. CDR3 DNA sequence: TGTGCCAGCAGTCCACACAGGGCGGGTAACACTGAAGCTTTCTTT.

J is TRBJ2-1 and V is TRBV7-2; possible D gene TRBD2, 6 bases. The ends were cut back, 5 bases at V and 4 bases at J, with 15 bases in the middle. CDR3 length: 15 amino acids. Germline values: CDR1 SGHTA, CDR2 FQGNSA. CDR3 residues: CASSPALGGYNEQFF. DNA of the CDR3: TGTGCCAGCAGCCCGGCCTTGGGGGGTTACAATGAGCAGTTCTTC. The variable domain in full, with the rest retrieved from reference TRBV7-2 and TRBJ2-1, is GAGVSQSPSNKVTEKGKDVELRCDPISGHTALYWYRQSLGQGLEFLIYFQGNSAPDKSGLPSDRFSAERTGGSVSTLTIQRTQQEDSAVYLCASSPALGGYNEQFFGPGTRLTVL.

The chain uses TRBV20-1 and TRBJ1-1; 8 nucleotides match TRBD1. This CDR3 is 16 amino acids long. Germline CDR1 and CDR2: DFQATT and SNEGSKA (reference sequence). Trimming took 3 bases from V and 0 from J; bases not matched to a gene: 9. CDR3 amino acids: CSASPRTGIMNTEAFF. The DNA for the CDR3 is TGCAGTGCTAGTCCCCGGACAGGGATCATGAACACTGAAGCTTTCTTT.

The chain has TRBV14 and TRBJ2-1; D may be TRBD2 (7 bases). The V gene lost 6 bases and the J gene lost 6 bases, with 24 bases spanning the gap. The CDR3 contains 17 residues. Per the germline V gene, CDR1 is SGHDN and CDR2 is FVKESK. CDR3 DNA sequence: TGTGCCAGCAGTCTCCGGGGGGCTGGGACATCGGGCAATGAGCAGTTCTTC. This sequence encodes CASSLRGAGTSGNEQFF. The entire variable domain, with the rest obtained from reference TRBV14 and TRBJ2-1, is as follows: EAGVTQFPSHSVIEKGQTVTLRCDPISGHDNLYWYRRVMGKEIKFLLHFVKESKQDESGMPNNRFLAERTGGTYSTLKVQPAELEDSGVYFCASSLRGAGTSGNEQFFGPGTRLTVL.

This chain joins TRBV18 and TRBJ2-7; the match to TRBD2 covers 7 bases. V was pared by 4 bases and J by 1 base, with 10 bases of the junction left unmatched. This CDR3 contains 16 residues. Germline CDR1 and CDR2: KGHSH and LQKENI. The CDR3 sequence: CASSLAGVQLSYEQYF. The CDR3 region has the DNA TGTGCCAGCTCACTTGCGGGGGTCCAGTTATCCTACGAGCAGTACTTC.

This clone was recorded a few times. A read error is possible here, since a much larger clone lies one base away. Other DNA sequences in this sample translate to the same CDR3. The chain combines TRBV2 with TRBJ1-1; D possibly corresponds to TRBD1 (5 bases). Per the germline V gene, CDR1 is SNHLY and CDR2 is FYNNEI. CDR3 size: 13 residues. Trimming removed 5 bases from V and 1 base from J, with 8 bases in between. The CDR3 sequence is CASSLGQNTEAFF. Written as DNA, the CDR3 is TGTGCCAGCAGTTTAGGACAGAACACTGAAGCTTTCTTT.

The V call is TRBV6-5, the J call TRBJ2-2, with TRBD1 as a possible D gene (6 bases). The CDR3 totals 14 residues. Trimming took off 7 bases at V and 4 bases at J, with 13 bases between the two ends. The germline gives CDR1 MNHEY, CDR2 SVGAGI. DNA of the CDR3: TGTGCCAGCAAGGGTGCAGGGGTCACCGGGGAGCTGTTTTTT. The encoded protein is CASKGAGVTGELFF.

The chain couples TRBV18 to TRBJ2-5; 8 bases fit TRBD1. Per the germline V gene, CDR1 is KGHSH and CDR2 is LQKENI. This CDR3 has 14 residues. V dropped 2 bases and J dropped 5; count of bases not matched to a gene: 4. CDR3 nucleotide sequence: TGTGCCAGCTCACCAATAGACAGGGGTGAGACCCAGTACTTC. It encodes CASSPIDRGETQYF.

This clone was seen once. The chain has TRBV30 and TRBJ1-6; 7 nucleotides align to TRBD1. Germline-derived CDR1 and CDR2 are GTSNPN and SVGIG (reference sequence). This CDR3 comprises 18 residues. V trimming: 0 bases; J trimming: 0 bases; junction bases outside the gene matches: 8. The CDR3 reads CAWSVRGTAYSYNSPLHF. In nucleotides, the CDR3 is TGTGCCTGGAGTGTCCGTGGGACAGCCTACTCCTATAATTCACCCCTCCACTTT.

The CDR3 nucleotides are TGCGCCAGCAGCCGCGAACCGGGACAGGGAAGACAGAGCACCTTC. Protein: CASSREPGQGRQSTF. V is TRBV4-1 and J is TRBJ1-2; 9 nucleotides agree with TRBD1. The CDR3 is 15 amino acids. Germline CDR1 MGHRA, CDR2 YSYEKL. With 4 bases clipped from V and 13 bases from J, the junction kept 16 bases outside the gene matches.

The V and J genes are TRBV4-1 and TRBJ1-1, with a tentative D call TRBD1 (6 bases). Trimming took off 0 bases at V and 2 bases at J, with 19 bases between the two ends. CDR3 length equals 18 residues. CDR1 and CDR2 (germline): MGHRA, YSYEKL. DNA for the CDR3: TGCGCCAGCAGCCAAGATAGTTGGTCGGGGGGGGCTAACACTGAAGCTTTCTTT. This encodes CASSQDSWSGGANTEAFF.